This T cell receptor beta chain originates from a study of control samples from healthy donors and cancer patients (dated by TCRdb to 2020 to 2021). Remarks on this clone: The target of this receptor is not known. Nothing much larger sits one base from this clone, and base qualities are not available.

The library relied on the immunoSEQ multiplex PCR assay. In TCRdb, the immuneACCESS table is reduced to in-frame sequences with V and J assigned. These tables do not hold every clone; where another copy was compared, an unresolved V gene accounts for under half, and the others remain unexplained. The sample table contains 99,000 or so clones; only one count was recorded for almost 85% of them. The ten largest clones represent 1.5% to 2% of the sample. Including cysteine and phenylalanine, the CDR3 has 13 amino acids. Just CDR3 DNA is preserved here, 39 bases in frame from base 1. As encoded in the germline V gene (reference sequence), CDR1 is LGHDT while CDR2 is YNNKEL. The junction shows trimming of 3 bases on V and 3 bases on J, and the gene matches do not reach 0 bases of it.

Sequenced: blood. The chain joins TRBV3-1 (or the pseudogene TRBV3-2) to TRBJ1-2, with 8 bases in between that match TRBD1. This TCR was sampled from a man between 60 and 75 years old in good health. The DNA reads as follows: TGTGCCAGCAGCCAGACAGGGGACTATGGCTACACCTTC. Its protein reads: CASSQTGDYGYTF.